Included here is one T cell receptor beta chain sequence, with context. This specimen belongs to a study of blood T cell repertoires in COVID-19. Whole-study context: The origin of the acute and convalescent COVID-19 samples was the United States, Italy and Spain.

This CDR3 comprises 17 residues. Germline lookup yields CDR1 SGHNT and CDR2 YENEEA. The V end was cut by 0 bases, the J end by 0 bases, with 13 bases between. TCRdb's copy holds only in-frame clones and misses some; the assay was immunoSEQ multiplex PCR. The sample contains some 240,000 clones, around three quarters of which appear only once. The chain links TRBV11-3 to TRBJ2-3; tentatively, D is TRBD1 (6 bases). The clonotype was recovered from a woman between 65 and 79 years old with acute or convalescent COVID-19. Sequencing was carried out using peripheral blood. The DNA of the CDR3 is TGTGCCAGCAGCTTAGATCATTCAGGGGCTAGCACAGATACGCAGTATTTT. Encoded protein: CASSLDHSGASTDTQYF. Looking up the rest from reference TRBV11-3 and TRBJ2-3 gives the full variable domain: EAGVVQSPRYKIIEKKQPVAFWCNPISGHNTLYWYLQNLGQGPELLIRYENEEAVDDSQLPKDRFSAERLKGVDSTLKIQPAELGDSAVYLCASSLDHSGASTDTQYFGPGTRLTVL.